The text below deals with one T cell receptor beta chain. Its recognized antigen is unknown. Nothing much larger sits one base from this clone, and base qualities are not available. The entry originates in a study of lymphopenia after photon versus proton radiotherapy (dated by TCRdb to between 2018 and 2020). In the study overall: The study compared the immunological effects of photon versus proton radiation therapy in patients with gastrointestinal tumors who developed high-grade lymphopenia. The cohort comprised about 19 patients with gastrointestinal tumors who received either photon or proton therapy and then developed lymphopenia. The study aimed to characterize how the two radiation modalities differ in their impact on the immune system.

Libraries came from the immunoSEQ multiplex PCR assay. T cell repertoires were profiled by deep sequencing of rearranged TCR beta loci, alongside multiparametric flow cytometry. TCRdb's version of the immuneACCESS table is confined to in-frame rearrangements and falls short of the full clone set. An unresolved V gene accounts for under half of the shortfall where checked; the remainder is of unknown origin. In this sample the table shows under 75,000 clones, around 90% of which occur a single time. The ten largest clones represent 2% to 2.5% of the sample. The investigation overall reported the following: Across the cohort, a larger post-nadir drop in TCR diversity was inversely correlated with overall survival time among patients who died. Relative stability during treatment was observed in proton-treated patients, whereas loss of naive T cells and TCR diversity and gain of effector/memory populations were observed in photon-treated patients. The authors looked at the survival association only in patients who died, and they framed better survival with proton therapy as a possibility rather than a demonstrated result. After the lymphocyte count nadir, photon-treated repertoires showed oligoclonal expansion, especially of CD8+ Temra cells, which drove the drop in diversity.

As encoded in the germline V gene, CDR1 is SGHVS while CDR2 is FNYEAQ. The CDR3 runs 16 residues from the cysteine to the phenylalanine. The only DNA kept is the CDR3, 48 bases in frame from the first base. Compared with germline, V lacks 2 bases and J lacks 6 bases; bases without a gene match: 12. This TCR derives from a woman in her thirties or forties with cholangiocarcinoma. Sequenced material: peripheral blood, taken from a patient treated with photon-based radiotherapy. The chain is made from TRBV7-6 and TRBJ1-2; 7 bases in the junction line up with TRBD1. The CDR3 protein: CASSLSVAGGINGYTF. The nucleotides read TGTGCCAGCAGCTTATCGGTGGCAGGGGGTATAAATGGCTACACCTTC.